A single sample is the source of the 22 T cell receptor beta chains below, sequenced in a study of T cell responses to AZD1222 COVID-19 vaccine. Measured with immunoSEQ multiplex PCR; TCRdb has only the in-frame clones, and not every one. The data hold some 150,000 clones, with roughly 90% observed a single time. The sequencing here drew on peripheral blood, taken 28 days after the second AZD1222 dose. Every receptor here comes from an adult who received the AZD1222 COVID-19 vaccine.

The CDR3 DNA is TGTGCCAGTAGTCCTCTAACAGGGCTCAATCAGCCCCAGCATTTT. Encoded protein: CASSPLTGLNQPQHF. V and J are TRBV19 and TRBJ1-5; D perhaps matches TRBD1 (6 bases). Deletions cut 5 bases from V and 3 bases from J, with 14 bases between. Germline lookup yields CDR1 LNHDA and CDR2 SQIVND (reference sequence). This CDR3 is built from 15 residues.

V usage is TRBV2 and J usage is TRBJ1-1; 7 bases agree with TRBD1. The junction had 9 bases not matched to a gene; V was cut back by 6 bases and J by 5 bases. The germline V gene encodes CDR1 SNHLY and CDR2 FYNNEI. The CDR3 consists of 14 residues. The CDR3 here is CASRGSQGQTEAFF. The CDR3 bases are TGTGCCAGCAGAGGGTCTCAGGGACAGACTGAAGCTTTCTTT. The complete variable domain, with remaining parts taken from reference TRBV2 and TRBJ1-1, reads EPEVTQTPSHQVTQMGQEVILRCVPISNHLYFYWYRQILGQKVEFLVSFYNNEISEKSEIFDDQFSVERPDGSNFTLKIRSTKLEDSAMYFCASRGSQGQTEAFFGQGTRLTVV.

This clone has a handful of counts. This sequence joins TRBV5-1 and TRBJ1-6; 7 bases match TRBD1. Germline lookup yields CDR1 SGHRS and CDR2 YFSETQ. Trimming cost V 0 bases and J 9 bases; bases outside gene matches: 3. This CDR3 comprises 14 residues. The CDR3 protein is CASSLEQGTSPLHF. CDR3 nucleotide sequence: TGCGCCAGCAGCTTGGAACAGGGGACTTCACCCCTCCACTTT. Full variable domain (missing parts from reference TRBV5-1 and TRBJ1-6): KAGVTQTPRYLIKTRGQQVTLSCSPISGHRSVSWYQQTPGQGLQFLFEYFSETQRNKGNFPGRFSGRQFSNSRSEMNVSTLELGDSALYLCASSLEQGTSPLHFGNGTRLTVT.

The CDR3 DNA reads TGTGCCAGCAGTTGGGGGGGGACCTACGAGCAGTACTTC. As protein: CASSWGGTYEQYF. V gene TRBV12-3 or TRBV12-4 combines with J gene TRBJ2-7; 7 positions agree with TRBD2. The CDR3 is 13 amino acids. V trimming: 4 bases; J trimming: 2 bases; junction bases outside the gene matches: 2.

This chain links TRBV6-6 with TRBJ2-3; TRBD2 matches at 13 bases. Germline CDR1 is MNHNY and CDR2 is SVGAGI (reference sequence). Trimming removed 5 bases from V and 4 bases from J; junction bases left unmatched: 9. CDR3 length: 17 amino acids. CDR3 amino acids: CASSHPTSGGRADTQYF. Written as DNA, the CDR3 is TGTGCCAGCAGTCACCCGACTAGCGGGGGGCGGGCAGATACGCAGTATTTT.

The chain employs TRBV6-2 or TRBV6-3 and TRBJ2-4; D remains unclear. CDR1 is MNHEY, CDR2 SVGEGT, per germline. The CDR3 sequence is 13 residues long. V lost 4 bases and J lost 7, with 11 bases in between. The CDR3 DNA follows: TGTGCCAGCAGTTCCCCCAGAGAGAACATTCAGTACTTC. Protein sequence: CASSSPRENIQYF.

CDR3 sequence (DNA): TGCAGCGTTGAAGATTACGCCAACTATGGCTACACCTTC. It encodes CSVEDYANYGYTF. The chain has TRBV29-1 and TRBJ1-2, with D unresolved. The CDR3 has 13 residues. Between the trimmed V and J ends, which lost 0 bases and 2 bases, there was a span of 7 bases. Germline V lookup: CDR1 SQVTM, CDR2 ANQGSEA.

The V call is TRBV27, the J call TRBJ1-5; D is possibly TRBD1 (6 bases). The CDR3 contains 14 residues. Germline V gene data show CDR1 as MNHEY and CDR2 as SMNVEV (reference sequence). V was cut by 5 bases and J by 7 bases, with 15 bases left in between. The CDR3 sequence is CASSPRRGNQPQHF. The CDR3, as DNA: TGTGCCAGCAGTCCACGCAGGGGTAACCAGCCCCAGCATTTT.

This clone was recorded only once. The chain is built from TRBV4-1 and TRBJ1-1, with a weak D call TRBD1 (5 bases). Germline loops: CDR1 MGHRA, CDR2 YSYEKL. Trimming took 4 bases from V and 2 from J, leaving 11 bases between them. CDR3 length equals 14 residues. CDR3 nucleotide sequence: TGCGCCAGCAGCCTAAAACAGGAAAACACTGAAGCTTTCTTT. Its protein product is CASSLKQENTEAFF.

The chain uses TRBV7-8 and TRBJ2-2; D unresolved. CDR1 and CDR2 from the germline V gene are SGHVS and FQNEAQ. CDR3 length equals 13 residues. V was clipped by 5 bases and J by 5 bases, with 9 bases between them. For the CDR3, the DNA is TGTGCCAGCAGCCCCAAGAGAACCGGGGAGCTGTTTTTT. Its translation is CASSPKRTGELFF.

CDR3 nucleotide sequence: TGTGCCTGGACTAGACAGGGCCTCTATGGCTACACCTTC. This codes for CAWTRQGLYGYTF. This sequence joins TRBV30 and TRBJ1-2; 7 bases line up with TRBD1. J was trimmed by 4 bases and V by 4 bases; bases with no gene match: 6. The CDR3 consists of 13 residues. Per germline, CDR1 GTSNPN and CDR2 SVGIG (reference sequence).

This clone has just a few counts. This chain connects TRBV30 to TRBJ2-1; 8 bases map to TRBD1. Looked up from germline, CDR1 is GTSNPN and CDR2 is SVGIG (reference sequence). There are 11 residues in the CDR3. As DNA, the CDR3 is TGTGCTGGGGGACAGGACAATGAGCAGTTCTTC. This gives the protein CAGGQDNEQFF.

The chain joins TRBV27 to TRBJ2-5; no clear D. Germline CDR1 MNHEY, CDR2 SMNVEV (reference sequence). CDR3 length equals 12 residues. V lost 5 bases and J lost 0, with 4 bases in between. CDR3 in amino acids: CASSPYQETQYF. For the CDR3, the DNA is TGTGCCAGCAGTCCCTACCAAGAGACCCAGTACTTC.

The V gene is TRBV5-1, the J gene TRBJ2-2, with a possible D match to TRBD2 (5 bases). V was clipped by 0 bases and J by 4 bases, with 10 bases between them. Germline V lookup: CDR1 SGHRS, CDR2 YFSETQ. The CDR3 length is 15 residues. The DNA of the CDR3 is TGCGCCAGCAGCTTGGGGGGAGTGGTCACCGGGGAGCTGTTTTTT. Translating it yields CASSLGGVVTGELFF.

In its sample, this clone was seen once. The chain combines TRBV27 with TRBJ1-2; D ambiguous. V shed 3 bases and J shed 5 bases, with 10 bases lying between them. The CDR3 totals 13 residues. The germline V gene has CDR1 MNHEY and CDR2 SMNVEV (reference sequence). The CDR3 spells CASSFSRTYGYTF. In DNA, the CDR3 is TGTGCCAGCAGTTTCTCCCGGACTTATGGCTACACCTTC.

In DNA, the CDR3 is TGCGCCAGCAGCCTAGCACCCGGACTAGCGCCCTTGGGCCAGTACTTC. Protein sequence: CASSLAPGLAPLGQYF. The rearrangement joins TRBV5-1 to TRBJ2-7, with TRBD2 matching over 9 bases. CDR1 and CDR2 from the germline V gene are SGHRS and YFSETQ. The CDR3 runs to 16 residues. The V gene end was trimmed by 4 bases and the J gene end by 10 bases; junction bases not matched to a gene: 18.

This clone appeared a single time. The V gene is TRBV6-5, the J gene TRBJ2-1, with D maybe TRBD2 (6 bases). Germline lookup yields CDR1 MNHEY and CDR2 SVGAGI. This CDR3 is 15 amino acids long. Trimming cost V 10 bases and J 4 bases, with 20 bases left between them. Here the CDR3 reads CATSFPGVGYNEQFF. The CDR3 DNA sequence: TGTGCCACCTCTTTCCCGGGAGTGGGTTACAATGAGCAGTTCTTC.

CDR3 amino acids: CASSHSGQGRGYTF. CDR3 nucleotide sequence: TGTGCCAGCAGCCATAGCGGGCAGGGACGGGGCTACACCTTC. The V call is TRBV3-1 (or the pseudogene TRBV3-2), the J call TRBJ1-2, with D possibly matching TRBD1 (5 bases). V was trimmed by 3 bases and J by 8 bases, leaving 16 bases between them. The CDR3 runs 14 residues. Germline CDR1 and CDR2: LGHDT and YNNKEL (reference sequence).

The chain combines TRBV7-9 with TRBJ2-7; 8 bases are a match to TRBD1. Losses at the gene ends were 5 bases for V and 4 bases for J; bases not matched to a gene: 7. CDR1 SEHNR and CDR2 FQNEAQ come from the germline V gene (reference sequence). The CDR3 consists of 14 residues. CDR3 residues: CASSTPGQDYEQYF. In nucleotides, the CDR3 is TGTGCCAGCAGCACACCGGGACAGGATTACGAGCAGTACTTC. Supplemented by reference TRBV7-9 and TRBJ2-7, the full variable domain reads DTGVSQNPRHKITKRGQNVTFRCDPISEHNRLYWYRQTLGQGPEFLTYFQNEAQLEKSRLLSDRFSAERPKGSFSTLEIQRTEQGDSAMYLCASSTPGQDYEQYFGPGTRLTVT.

The V gene is TRBV29-1, the J gene TRBJ2-1; D is possibly TRBD1 or TRBD2 (5 bases each). V lost 0 bases to trimming and J lost 12 bases, with 15 bases between them. The germline gives CDR1 SQVTM, CDR2 ANQGSEA. CDR3 length: 13 amino acids. The CDR3, as DNA: TGCAGCGTTGAAGACGGACACCGGGACGGGCAGTTCTTC. Its translation is CSVEDGHRDGQFF.

This chain connects TRBV5-6 to TRBJ2-7; unclear D gene. The CDR3 length is 11 residues. From germline, CDR1 is SGHDT and CDR2 YYEEEE. V shed 0 bases and J shed 4 bases, with 2 bases lying between them. This CDR3 is CASSLGYEQYF. The CDR3 region has the DNA TGTGCCAGCAGCTTGGGGTACGAGCAGTACTTC.

The CDR3 here is CASRWAGGFNSPLHF. The CDR3 DNA is TGTGCCAGCAGGTGGGCAGGGGGCTTTAATTCACCCCTCCACTTT. This chain connects TRBV6-5 to TRBJ1-6; 8 bases are a match to TRBD1. V shed 6 bases, J shed 6 bases, and the junction held 7 bases outside the gene matches. Germline-derived CDR1 and CDR2 are MNHEY and SVGAGI. There are 15 residues in the CDR3.